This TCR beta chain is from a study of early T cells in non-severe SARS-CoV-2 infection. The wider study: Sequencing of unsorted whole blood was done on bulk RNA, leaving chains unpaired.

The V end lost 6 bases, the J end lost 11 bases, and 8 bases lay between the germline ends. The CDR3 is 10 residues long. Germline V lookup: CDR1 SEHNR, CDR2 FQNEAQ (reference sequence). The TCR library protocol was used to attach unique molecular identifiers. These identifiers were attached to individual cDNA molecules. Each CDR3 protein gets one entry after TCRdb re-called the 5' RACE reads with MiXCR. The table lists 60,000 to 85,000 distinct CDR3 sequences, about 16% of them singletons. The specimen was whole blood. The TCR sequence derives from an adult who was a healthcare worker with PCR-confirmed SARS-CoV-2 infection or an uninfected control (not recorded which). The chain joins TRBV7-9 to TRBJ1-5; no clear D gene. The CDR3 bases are TGTGCCAGCAGGTCCCAGTCCCAGCATTTT. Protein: CASRSQSQHF.